These 25 T cell receptor beta chains share one sample of origin, sequenced in a study of early T cells in non-severe SARS-CoV-2 infection. TCRdb re-derived calls from the 5' RACE reads in MiXCR, one entry per CDR3 protein. The repertoire has about 26,000 distinct CDR3 sequences, about 5.1% of them found once; the top ten carry approximately 3.9%. Sequenced: whole blood. These TCRs come from an adult who was a healthcare worker with PCR-confirmed SARS-CoV-2 infection or an uninfected control (not recorded which).

The table lists this clonotype with many counts. The CDR3 sequence: CASMKGDSNQPQHF. The CDR3 DNA reads TGTGCCAGTATGAAAGGAGACAGCAATCAGCCCCAGCATTTT. The chain joins TRBV19 to TRBJ1-5; D remains ambiguous. CDR3 length: 14 amino acids. Per the germline V gene, CDR1 is LNHDA and CDR2 is SQIVND (reference sequence). Trimming took 7 bases from V and 1 from J, leaving 11 bases between them.

This clonotype was observed a few times. This rearrangement joins TRBV12-3 or TRBV12-4 to TRBJ2-7, with D possibly matching TRBD1 (5 bases). Deletions cut 3 bases from V and 2 bases from J, with 8 bases between. This CDR3 is 13 amino acids long. CDR3 nucleotide sequence: TGTGCCAGCAGTTTTACAGGTCCCTACGAGCAGTACTTC. Translation gives CASSFTGPYEQYF.

The V gene is TRBV3-1, the J gene TRBJ2-7; TRBD2 is a possible D gene (6 bases). Trimming removed 4 bases from V and 5 bases from J, with 15 bases in between. The CDR3 sequence is 14 residues long. Germline V CDR1 and CDR2: LGHDT, YNNKEL (reference sequence). In DNA form, the CDR3 reads TGTGCCAGCAGCCCGGGACTTATGGTCAACGAGCAGTACTTC. Encoded protein: CASSPGLMVNEQYF.

This clonotype has only a few counts. This chain joins TRBV7-2 and TRBJ2-5; a weak D match, TRBD1 (6 bases). V gave up 3 bases and J gave up 5 bases, with 13 bases separating them. The germline V gene encodes CDR1 SGHTA and CDR2 FQGNSA. There are 14 residues in the CDR3. The CDR3 is CASSFGRGLETQYF. CDR3 sequence (DNA): TGTGCCAGCAGCTTTGGTAGGGGGTTGGAGACCCAGTACTTC.

This clonotype appeared many times. The chain couples TRBV19 to TRBJ2-3; TRBD1 matches 7 bases. Germline CDR1 and CDR2: LNHDA and SQIVND (reference sequence). CDR3 length equals 15 residues. The ends lost 10 bases at V and 6 bases at J; junction bases unmatched: 16. The CDR3 sequence: CATKKGQLGGDTQYF. CDR3 nucleotide sequence: TGTGCCACTAAAAAGGGACAGCTGGGTGGGGATACGCAGTATTTT.

This clonotype has only a few counts. The V call is TRBV6-2 or TRBV6-3, the J call TRBJ1-5; TRBD1 might be the D (5 bases). Germline-derived CDR1 and CDR2 are MNHEY and SVGEGT. The CDR3 is 15 amino acids. The V end lost 6 bases, the J end lost 2 bases, and 14 bases lay between the germline ends. The CDR3 spells CASRDGGIGNQPQHF. In DNA, the CDR3 is TGTGCCAGCAGGGACGGGGGAATCGGCAATCAGCCCCAGCATTTT.

This clonotype was counted ten times or more. In DNA form, the CDR3 reads TGTGCCAGTAGTCCCCCCACCGGGGGCACAGATACGCAGTATTTT. It yields the protein CASSPPTGGTDTQYF. This chain links TRBV19 with TRBJ2-3; weak D call: TRBD2 (5 bases). CDR1 LNHDA and CDR2 SQIVND come from the germline V gene (reference sequence). V gave up 5 bases and J gave up 1 base, with 13 bases separating them. The length of the CDR3 is 15 residues.

CDR3 DNA sequence: TGCGCCAGCAGCCAAGAATTAGGGAACACTGAAGCTTTCTTT. Encoded protein: CASSQELGNTEAFF. The chain has TRBV4-1 and TRBJ1-1; no reliable D call. The germline V and J ends were trimmed by 0 bases and 1 base, with 6 bases remaining between them. CDR1 and CDR2 (germline): MGHRA, YSYEKL. The CDR3 runs 14 residues.

This clonotype was observed a handful of times. V gene TRBV12-3 or TRBV12-4 combines with J gene TRBJ2-7, with 10 bases identical to TRBD1. V shed 1 base, J shed 3 bases, and the junction held 3 bases outside the gene matches. This CDR3 has 15 amino acids. CDR3 protein: CASSLVGTGVYEQYF. The DNA of the CDR3 is TGTGCCAGCAGTTTAGTTGGGACAGGGGTCTACGAGCAGTACTTC.

This clonotype was seen repeatedly, ten times or more. This chain joins TRBV19 and TRBJ1-4; tentative D call: TRBD1 (6 bases). V lost 5 bases and J 6 bases, leaving 16 bases between the germline ends. The CDR3 length is 15 residues. CDR1 is LNHDA and CDR2 is SQIVND in the germline V gene (reference sequence). DNA of the CDR3: TGTGCCAGTAGTGCAGACAGGTTATTTCATGAAAAACTGTTTTTT. Its translation: CASSADRLFHEKLFF. Complete variable domain (other parts from reference TRBV19 and TRBJ1-4): DGGITQSPKYLFRKEGQNVTLSCEQNLNHDAMYWYRQDPGQGLRLIYYSQIVNDFQKGDIAEGYSVSREKKESFPLTVTSAQKNPTAFYLCASSADRLFHEKLFFGSGTQLSVL.

At least ten counts were recorded for this clonotype. DNA for the CDR3: TGTGCCAGTAGTATTCGGTTCAGCCAGGGGGCTTCGAATGAGCAGTTCTTC. Protein: CASSIRFSQGASNEQFF. The chain is built from TRBV19 and TRBJ2-1; the match to TRBD1 covers 8 bases. Germline loops: CDR1 LNHDA, CDR2 SQIVND (reference sequence). The CDR3 runs 17 residues. V lost 3 bases to trimming and J lost 7 bases; unmatched junction nucleotides: 14.

This clonotype has at least ten counts. The J gene is TRBJ2-5, the V gene TRBV6-5, with unresolved D. Deletions cut 5 bases from V and 4 bases from J, with 17 bases between. CDR3 length equals 15 residues. CDR1 is MNHEY and CDR2 is SVGAGI in the germline V gene. The CDR3 is CASSTGPAIGETQYF. Here the CDR3 DNA reads TGTGCCAGCAGTACCGGGCCAGCTATCGGAGAGACCCAGTACTTC.

This clonotype was seen only a few times. V usage is TRBV27 and J usage is TRBJ2-2; 15 nucleotides match TRBD2. CDR3 length equals 17 residues. Germline V CDR1 and CDR2: MNHEY, SMNVEV (reference sequence). The J segment lost 5 bases and the V segment lost 5 bases, leaving 6 bases of the junction unmatched. The DNA for the CDR3 is TGTGCCAGCAGTAGAGGGACTAGCGGGGGGTTAACCGGGGAGCTGTTTTTT. As protein: CASSRGTSGGLTGELFF.

V gene TRBV18 combines with J gene TRBJ2-1; 9 positions agree with TRBD1. V shed 3 bases, J shed 8 bases, and the junction held 8 bases outside the gene matches. CDR3 length: 15 amino acids. Germline V gene data show CDR1 as KGHSH and CDR2 as LQKENI. CDR3 region: CASSPTGGGEYEQFF. The CDR3 DNA sequence: TGTGCCAGCTCACCTACAGGGGGCGGCGAATATGAGCAGTTCTTC. Complete variable domain (other parts from reference TRBV18 and TRBJ2-1): NAGVMQNPRHLVRRRGQEARLRCSPMKGHSHVYWYRQLPEEGLKFMVYLQKENIIDESGMPKERFSAEFPKEGPSILRIQQVVRGDSAAYFCASSPTGGGEYEQFFGPGTRLTVL.

V and J are TRBV5-4 and TRBJ1-2; a weak D match, TRBD1 (5 bases). Germline V lookup: CDR1 SGHNT, CDR2 YYREEE (reference sequence). The V gene lost 4 bases and the J gene lost 4 bases, with 11 bases spanning the gap. This CDR3 is 13 amino acids long. This chain's CDR3 is CASSVRGSYGYTF. The CDR3 coding sequence is TGTGCCAGCAGCGTCCGGGGCTCCTATGGCTACACCTTC.

This clonotype was recorded many times. The chain recombines TRBV20-1 with TRBJ1-1; the match to TRBD1 covers 7 bases. Trimming at V came to 5 bases and at J to 5 bases, leaving 5 bases not matched to a gene. Looked up from germline, CDR1 is DFQATT and CDR2 is SNEGSKA (reference sequence). The CDR3 sequence is 12 residues long. CDR3 nucleotide sequence: TGCAGTGCTCGGGCAGGGGGTACTGAAGCTTTCTTT. Translated: CSARAGGTEAFF.

This clonotype was recorded at least ten times. The chain employs TRBV12-3 or TRBV12-4 and TRBJ2-7; D is unresolved. The V and J ends lost 1 base and 4 bases respectively, with 11 bases between them. The CDR3 is 14 residues long. CDR3 DNA: TGTGCCAGCAGTTTAGGGGTAGGGCCGTACGAGCAGTACTTC. It encodes CASSLGVGPYEQYF.

As for this clonotype: A read error is possible here, since a much larger clone lies one base away. The rearrangement links TRBV11-3 to TRBJ2-7; D remains ambiguous. There are 13 residues in the CDR3. Germline V gene lookup returns CDR1 SGHNT and CDR2 YENEEA. The CDR3 is CVSSPRTSYEQYF. The CDR3 DNA follows: TGTGTCAGCAGCCCCCGGACCTCCTACGAGCAGTACTTC.

The chain couples TRBV4-3 to TRBJ1-6; 7 nucleotides agree with TRBD1. Trimming at V came to 5 bases and at J to 8 bases, leaving 6 bases not matched to a gene. This CDR3 region has 14 residues. Germline lookup yields CDR1 LGHNA and CDR2 YSLEER. Here the CDR3 DNA reads TGCGCCAGCAGCTTACAGGGGTCTGATTCACCCCTCCACTTT. This sequence encodes CASSLQGSDSPLHF.

The genes are TRBV7-2 and TRBJ2-5, with D maybe TRBD1 (6 bases). The V end was cut by 4 bases, the J end by 5 bases, with 14 bases between. The CDR3 has 14 residues. Germline values: CDR1 SGHTA, CDR2 FQGNSA. The CDR3 bases are TGTGCCAGCAGCTCCCTGGGGGCTTGGGAGACCCAGTACTTC. This gives the protein CASSSLGAWETQYF.

The chain uses TRBV18 and TRBJ2-2; D might be TRBD1 (6 bases). The CDR3 spans 15 residues. Germline assignment: CDR1 KGHSH and CDR2 LQKENI. The V end lost 1 base, the J end lost 3 bases, and 9 bases lay between the germline ends. CDR3 sequence: CASSPRQEYTGELFF. The CDR3 DNA is TGTGCCAGCTCACCACGACAGGAGTACACCGGGGAGCTGTTTTTT.

This clonotype has a handful of counts. The CDR3: CSATGGLSDTQYF. CDR3 coding DNA: TGCAGTGCTACAGGGGGACTGTCAGATACGCAGTATTTT. The chain couples TRBV20-1 to TRBJ2-3; maybe TRBD1 (7 bases). This CDR3 spans 13 amino acids. Germline V lookup: CDR1 DFQATT, CDR2 SNEGSKA (reference sequence). Trimming shortened V by 4 bases and J by 4 bases, and 12 bases separated the two germline ends.

There are many counts of this clonotype. The CDR3 spells CASLIEGGSGANVLTF. CDR3 DNA: TGTGCCAGCCTTATCGAGGGGGGCAGCGGGGCCAACGTCCTGACTTTC. The chain combines TRBV25-1 with TRBJ2-6, with D possibly called TRBD1 or TRBD2 (6 bases each). The CDR3 is 16 amino acids. The germline CDR1 and CDR2 sequences are MGHDK and SYGVNS. V shed 8 bases and J shed 4 bases, with 18 bases lying between them.

In this sample, this clonotype turned up many times. V gene TRBV18 combines with J gene TRBJ1-1; TRBD1 might be the D (5 bases). The CDR3 is 13 amino acids. Germline assignment: CDR1 KGHSH and CDR2 LQKENI. V lost 6 bases, J lost 5 bases, and 13 bases lay in between. The CDR3 DNA reads as TGTGCCAGCTCCGCAAAAGGGGAGACTGAAGCTTTCTTT. The encoded protein is CASSAKGETEAFF.

This clonotype has ten or more counts. The chain couples TRBV6-2 or TRBV6-3 to TRBJ2-6; D is unclear. Trimming shortened V by 3 bases and J by 0 bases, and 6 bases separated the two germline ends. Germline CDR1 and CDR2: MNHEY and SVGEGT. The CDR3 totals 15 residues. The CDR3 spells CASSYQVSGANVLTF. CDR3 DNA: TGTGCCAGCAGTTATCAGGTCTCTGGGGCCAACGTCCTGACTTTC.